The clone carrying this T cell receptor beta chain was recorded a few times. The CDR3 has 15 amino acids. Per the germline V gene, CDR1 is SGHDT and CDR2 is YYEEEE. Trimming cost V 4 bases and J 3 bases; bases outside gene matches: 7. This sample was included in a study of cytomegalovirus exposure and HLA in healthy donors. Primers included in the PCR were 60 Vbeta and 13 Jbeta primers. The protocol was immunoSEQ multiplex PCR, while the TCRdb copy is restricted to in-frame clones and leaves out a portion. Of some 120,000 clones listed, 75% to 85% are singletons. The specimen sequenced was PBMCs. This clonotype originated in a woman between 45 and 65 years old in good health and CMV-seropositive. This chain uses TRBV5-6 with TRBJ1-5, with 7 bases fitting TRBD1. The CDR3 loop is CASSVGTASNQPQHF. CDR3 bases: TGTGCCAGCAGCGTGGGGACAGCCTCCAATCAGCCCCAGCATTTT. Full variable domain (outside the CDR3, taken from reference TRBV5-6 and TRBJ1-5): DAGVTQSPTHLIKTRGQQVTLRCSPKSGHDTVSWYQQALGQGPQFIFQYYEEEERQRGNFPDRFSGHQFPNYSSELNVNALLLGDSALYLCASSVGTASNQPQHFGDGTRLSIL.